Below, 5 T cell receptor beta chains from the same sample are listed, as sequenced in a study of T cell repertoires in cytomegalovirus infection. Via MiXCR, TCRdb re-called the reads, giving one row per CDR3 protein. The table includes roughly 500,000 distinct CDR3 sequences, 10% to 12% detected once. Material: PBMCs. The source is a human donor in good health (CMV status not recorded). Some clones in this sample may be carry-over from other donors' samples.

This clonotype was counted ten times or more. The CDR3 DNA reads TGTGCCAGCAGCTTAGTTCCCTTAGCAGGGCTTCGGGTCGAGCAGTACTTC. It encodes CASSLVPLAGLRVEQYF. The chain has TRBV7-9 and TRBJ2-7; possible D gene TRBD1, 5 bases. Germline CDR1 and CDR2: SEHNR and FQNEAQ (reference sequence). The V end lost 1 base, the J end lost 6 bases, and 22 bases lay between the germline ends. This CDR3 spans 17 amino acids.

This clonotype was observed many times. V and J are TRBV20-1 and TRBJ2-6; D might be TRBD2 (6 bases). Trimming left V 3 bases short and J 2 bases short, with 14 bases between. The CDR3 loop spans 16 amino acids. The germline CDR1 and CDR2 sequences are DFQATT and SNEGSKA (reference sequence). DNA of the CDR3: TGCAGTGCTAGTTTCTGGGACTTCACTGGGGCCAACGTCCTGACTTTC. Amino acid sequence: CSASFWDFTGANVLTF.

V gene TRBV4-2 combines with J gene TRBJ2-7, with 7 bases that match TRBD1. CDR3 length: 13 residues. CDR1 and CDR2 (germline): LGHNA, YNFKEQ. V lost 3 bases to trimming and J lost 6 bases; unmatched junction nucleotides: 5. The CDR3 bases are TGTGCCAGCAGCCAGACAGGGTTCCGCGAGCAGTACTTC. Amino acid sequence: CASSQTGFREQYF.

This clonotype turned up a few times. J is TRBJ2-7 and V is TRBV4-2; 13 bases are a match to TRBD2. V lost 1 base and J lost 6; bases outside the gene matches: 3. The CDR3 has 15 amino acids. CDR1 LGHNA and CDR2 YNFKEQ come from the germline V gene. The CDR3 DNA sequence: TGTGCCAGCAGCCAAGGGACTAGCGGGAGAACCGAGCAGTACTTC. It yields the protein CASSQGTSGRTEQYF.

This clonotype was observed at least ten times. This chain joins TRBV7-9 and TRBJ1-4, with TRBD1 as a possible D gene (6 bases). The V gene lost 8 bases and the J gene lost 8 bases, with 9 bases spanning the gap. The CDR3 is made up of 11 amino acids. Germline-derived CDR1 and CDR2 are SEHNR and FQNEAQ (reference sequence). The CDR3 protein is CASRTDEKLFF. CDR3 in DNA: TGTGCCAGCCGGACAGACGAAAAACTGTTTTTT.